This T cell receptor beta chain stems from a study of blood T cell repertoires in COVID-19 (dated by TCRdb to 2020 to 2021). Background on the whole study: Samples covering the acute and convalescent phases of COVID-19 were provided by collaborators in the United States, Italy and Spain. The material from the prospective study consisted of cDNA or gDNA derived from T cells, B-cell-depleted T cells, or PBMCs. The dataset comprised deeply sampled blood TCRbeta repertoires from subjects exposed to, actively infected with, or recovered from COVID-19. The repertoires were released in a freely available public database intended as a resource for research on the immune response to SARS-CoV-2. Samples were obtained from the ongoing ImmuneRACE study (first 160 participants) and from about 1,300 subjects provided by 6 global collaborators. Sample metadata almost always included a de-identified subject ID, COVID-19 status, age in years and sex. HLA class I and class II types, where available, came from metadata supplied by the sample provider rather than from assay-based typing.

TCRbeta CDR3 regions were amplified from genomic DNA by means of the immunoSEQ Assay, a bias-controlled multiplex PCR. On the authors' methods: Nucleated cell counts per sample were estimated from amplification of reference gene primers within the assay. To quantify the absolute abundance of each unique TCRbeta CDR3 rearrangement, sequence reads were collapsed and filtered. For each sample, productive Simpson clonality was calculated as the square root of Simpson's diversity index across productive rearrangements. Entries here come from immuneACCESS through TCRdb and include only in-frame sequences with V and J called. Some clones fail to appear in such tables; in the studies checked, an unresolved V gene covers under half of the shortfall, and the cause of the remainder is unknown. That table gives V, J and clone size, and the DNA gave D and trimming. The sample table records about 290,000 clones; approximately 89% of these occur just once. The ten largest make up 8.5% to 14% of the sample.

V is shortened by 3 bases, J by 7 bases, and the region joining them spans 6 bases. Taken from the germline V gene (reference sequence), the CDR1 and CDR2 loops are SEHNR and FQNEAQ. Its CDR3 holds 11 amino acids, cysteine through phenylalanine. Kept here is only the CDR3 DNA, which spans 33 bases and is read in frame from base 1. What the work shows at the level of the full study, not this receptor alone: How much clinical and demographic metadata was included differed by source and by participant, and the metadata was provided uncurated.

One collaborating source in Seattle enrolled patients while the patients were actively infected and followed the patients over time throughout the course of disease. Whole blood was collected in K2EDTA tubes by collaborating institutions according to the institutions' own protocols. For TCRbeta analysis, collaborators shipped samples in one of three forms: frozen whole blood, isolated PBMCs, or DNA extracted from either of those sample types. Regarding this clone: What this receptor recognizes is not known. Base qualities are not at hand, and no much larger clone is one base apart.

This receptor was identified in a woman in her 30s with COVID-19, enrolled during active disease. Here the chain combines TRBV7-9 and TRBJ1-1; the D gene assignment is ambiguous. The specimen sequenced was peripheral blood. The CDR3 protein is CASSLEGEAFF. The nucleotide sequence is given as TGTGCCAGCAGCTTGGAGGGTGAAGCTTTCTTT.